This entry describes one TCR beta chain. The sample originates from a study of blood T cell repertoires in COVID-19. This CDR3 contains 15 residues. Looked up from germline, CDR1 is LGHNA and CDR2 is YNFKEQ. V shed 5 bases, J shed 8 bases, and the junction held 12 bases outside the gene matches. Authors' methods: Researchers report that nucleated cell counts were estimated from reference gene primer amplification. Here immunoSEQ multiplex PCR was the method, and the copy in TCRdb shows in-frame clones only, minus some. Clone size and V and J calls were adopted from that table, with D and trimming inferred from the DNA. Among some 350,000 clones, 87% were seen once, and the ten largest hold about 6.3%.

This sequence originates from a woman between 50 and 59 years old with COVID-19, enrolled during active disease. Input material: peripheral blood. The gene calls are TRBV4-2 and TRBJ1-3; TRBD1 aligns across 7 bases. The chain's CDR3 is CASSLQRNRGDTIYF. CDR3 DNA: TGTGCCAGCAGCTTACAGCGAAACAGGGGTGACACCATATATTTT.